One T cell receptor beta chain is described in this entry. The antigen remains unidentified. One junction end disagrees with the germline gene, perhaps due to a read error. CDR1 and CDR2 (germline): DFQATT, SNEGSKA (reference sequence). This CDR3 has 15 residues. Then a second PCR, running about 6 to 11 cycles, was carried out with a sample-barcoded 5' primer and a J-beta primer mix. Researchers report that each sample yielded at least 2.5 million CDR3-containing paired-end reads. A single record per CDR3 protein comes from TCRdb applying MiXCR to the 5' RACE reads. The sample lists 790,000 or so distinct CDR3 sequences; 35% to 50% were seen once. The data were obtained in a study of blood T cells in healthy people across ages. Overall study findings and caveats: A strong correlation was seen between TCR beta diversity and naive T cell percentage. The donors' CMV status was not determined, possibly confounding changes in expanded clonotypes.

Sequences were obtained from blood. The chain is built from TRBV20-1 and TRBJ2-3, with 7 nucleotides matching TRBD2. The receptor comes from an elderly man in good health. The CDR3 DNA is TGCAGTTCTAGCCCTAGCGGATATAGCACAGATACGCAGTATTTT. It yields the protein CSSSPSGYSTDTQYF.